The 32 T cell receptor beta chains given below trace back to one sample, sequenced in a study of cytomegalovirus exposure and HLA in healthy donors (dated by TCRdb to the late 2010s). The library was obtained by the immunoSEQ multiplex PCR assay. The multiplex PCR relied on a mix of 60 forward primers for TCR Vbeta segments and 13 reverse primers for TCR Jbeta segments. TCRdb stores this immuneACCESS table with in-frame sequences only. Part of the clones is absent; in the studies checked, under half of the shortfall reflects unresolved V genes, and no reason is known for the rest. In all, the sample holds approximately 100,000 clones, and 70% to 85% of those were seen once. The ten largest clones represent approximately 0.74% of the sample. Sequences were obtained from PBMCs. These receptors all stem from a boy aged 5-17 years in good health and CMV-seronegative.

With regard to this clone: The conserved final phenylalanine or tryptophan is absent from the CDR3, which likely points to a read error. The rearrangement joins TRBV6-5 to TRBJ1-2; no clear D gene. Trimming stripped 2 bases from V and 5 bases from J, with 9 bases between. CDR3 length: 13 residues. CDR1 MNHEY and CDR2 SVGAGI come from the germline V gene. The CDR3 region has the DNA TGTGCCAGCAGTTACGGAGAGGTTTATGGCTACACCGTC. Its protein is CASSYGEVYGYTV.

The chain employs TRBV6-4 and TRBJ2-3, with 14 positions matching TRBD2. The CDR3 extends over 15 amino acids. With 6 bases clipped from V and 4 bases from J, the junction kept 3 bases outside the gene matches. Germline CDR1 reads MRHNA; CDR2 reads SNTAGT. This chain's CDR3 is CASSWTSGGPDTQYF. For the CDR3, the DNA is TGTGCCAGCAGCTGGACTAGCGGGGGGCCAGATACGCAGTATTTT.

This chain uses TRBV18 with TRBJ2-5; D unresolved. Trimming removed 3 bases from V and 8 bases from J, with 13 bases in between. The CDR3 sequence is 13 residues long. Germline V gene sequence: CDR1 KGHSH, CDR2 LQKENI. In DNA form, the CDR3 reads TGTGCCAGCTCACCCTACTCGAAGCGTACCCAGTACTTC. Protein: CASSPYSKRTQYF.

The CDR3 reads CASSLDGRYRKGNHGYTF. The CDR3 region has the DNA TGTGCCAGCAGCTTAGATGGCCGGTACAGAAAGGGGAACCATGGCTACACCTTC. V and J are TRBV11-2 and TRBJ1-2, with a possible D match to TRBD1 (5 bases). This CDR3 has 18 amino acids. Germline V gene sequence: CDR1 SGHAT, CDR2 FQNNGV. V lost 0 bases and J lost 6, with 23 bases in between.

As DNA, the CDR3 is TGTGCCAGCAGCTCAGGGACATCCCAAGAGACCCAGTACTTC. It encodes CASSSGTSQETQYF. The rearrangement uses TRBV11-2 and TRBJ2-5; TRBD1 might be the D (6 bases). CDR1 is SGHAT, CDR2 FQNNGV, per germline. V shed 4 bases and J shed 1 base, with 10 bases lying between them. This CDR3 comprises 14 residues. The whole variable domain, remainder taken from reference TRBV11-2 and TRBJ2-5, is EAGVAQSPRYKIIEKRQSVAFWCNPISGHATLYWYQQILGQGPKLLIQFQNNGVVDDSQLPKDRFSAERLKGVDSTLKIQPAKLEDSAVYLCASSSGTSQETQYFGPGTRLLVL.

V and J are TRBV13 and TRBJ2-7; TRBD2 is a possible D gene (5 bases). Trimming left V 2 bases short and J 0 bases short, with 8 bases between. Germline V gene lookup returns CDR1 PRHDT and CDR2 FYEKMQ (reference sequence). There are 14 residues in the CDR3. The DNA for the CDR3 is TGTGCCAGCAGCTTACGGGGTCCCTCCTACGAGCAGTACTTC. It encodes CASSLRGPSYEQYF.

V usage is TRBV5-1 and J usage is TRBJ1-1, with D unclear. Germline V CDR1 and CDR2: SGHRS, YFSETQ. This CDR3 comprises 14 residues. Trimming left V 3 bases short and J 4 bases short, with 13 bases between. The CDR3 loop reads CASSYRVASTEAFF. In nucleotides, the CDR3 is TGCGCCAGCAGCTACCGGGTGGCTAGCACTGAAGCTTTCTTT.

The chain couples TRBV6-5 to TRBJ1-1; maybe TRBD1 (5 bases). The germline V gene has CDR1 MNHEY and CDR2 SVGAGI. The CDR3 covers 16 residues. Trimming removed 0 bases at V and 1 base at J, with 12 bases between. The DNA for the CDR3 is TGTGCCAGCAGTTACTCATGGGGCGCAAGGAACACTGAAGCTTTCTTT. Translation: CASSYSWGARNTEAFF.

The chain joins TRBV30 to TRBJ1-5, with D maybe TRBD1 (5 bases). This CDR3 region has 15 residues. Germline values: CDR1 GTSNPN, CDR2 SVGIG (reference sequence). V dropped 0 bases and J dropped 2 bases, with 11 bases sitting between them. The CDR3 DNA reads TGTGCCTGGAGTGTACAAACAGGTCGCAATCAGCCCCAGCATTTT. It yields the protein CAWSVQTGRNQPQHF.

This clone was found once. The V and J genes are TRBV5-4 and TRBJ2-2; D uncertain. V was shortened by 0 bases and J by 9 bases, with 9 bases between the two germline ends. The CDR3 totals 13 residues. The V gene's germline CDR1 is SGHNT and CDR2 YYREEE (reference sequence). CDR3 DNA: TGTGCCAGCAGCTTGGCCTCGGAGCGGGAGCTGTTTTTT. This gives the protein CASSLASERELFF.

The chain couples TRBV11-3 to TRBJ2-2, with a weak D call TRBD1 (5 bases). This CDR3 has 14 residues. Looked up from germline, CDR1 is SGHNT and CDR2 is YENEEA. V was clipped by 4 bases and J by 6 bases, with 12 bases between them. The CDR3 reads CASSSHRLAGELFF. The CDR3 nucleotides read TGTGCCAGCAGCTCCCACAGGTTGGCCGGGGAGCTGTTTTTT. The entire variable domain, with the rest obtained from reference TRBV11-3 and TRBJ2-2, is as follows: EAGVVQSPRYKIIEKKQPVAFWCNPISGHNTLYWYLQNLGQGPELLIRYENEEAVDDSQLPKDRFSAERLKGVDSTLKIQPAELGDSAVYLCASSSHRLAGELFFGEGSRLTVL.

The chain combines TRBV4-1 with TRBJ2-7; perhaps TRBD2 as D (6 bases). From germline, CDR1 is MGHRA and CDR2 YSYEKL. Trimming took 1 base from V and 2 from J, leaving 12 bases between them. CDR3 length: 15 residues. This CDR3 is CASSQVNSGPYEQYF. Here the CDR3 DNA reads TGCGCCAGCAGCCAAGTGAATAGCGGCCCCTACGAGCAGTACTTC.

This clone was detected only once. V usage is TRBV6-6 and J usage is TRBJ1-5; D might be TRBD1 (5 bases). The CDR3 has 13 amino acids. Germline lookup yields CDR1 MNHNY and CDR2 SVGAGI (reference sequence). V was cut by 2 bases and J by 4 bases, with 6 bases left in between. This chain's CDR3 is CASSYPGNQPQHF. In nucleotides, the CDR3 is TGTGCCAGCAGTTACCCAGGGAATCAGCCCCAGCATTTT.

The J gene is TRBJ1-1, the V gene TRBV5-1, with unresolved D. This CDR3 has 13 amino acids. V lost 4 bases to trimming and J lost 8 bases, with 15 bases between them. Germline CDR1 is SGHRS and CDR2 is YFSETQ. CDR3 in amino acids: CASSLRTGGEAFF. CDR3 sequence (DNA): TGCGCCAGCAGCCTTCGGACCGGAGGGGAAGCTTTCTTT.

The CDR3 is CATGPIAGAYNEQFF. The CDR3 bases are TGTGCCACCGGGCCCATAGCGGGAGCCTACAATGAGCAGTTCTTC. The chain joins TRBV15 to TRBJ2-1; TRBD2 matches at 9 bases. V shed 8 bases and J 2 bases; nucleotides not matched to a gene: 7. The germline V gene encodes CDR1 LNHNV and CDR2 YYDKDF (reference sequence). This CDR3 spans 15 amino acids.

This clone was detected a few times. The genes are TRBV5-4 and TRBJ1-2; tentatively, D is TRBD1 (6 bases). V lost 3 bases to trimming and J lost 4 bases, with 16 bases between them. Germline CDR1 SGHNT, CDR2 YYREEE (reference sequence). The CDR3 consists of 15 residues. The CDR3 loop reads CASSSRDTGSYGYTF. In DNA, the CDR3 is TGTGCCAGCAGCTCCCGGGACACGGGGAGCTATGGCTACACCTTC.

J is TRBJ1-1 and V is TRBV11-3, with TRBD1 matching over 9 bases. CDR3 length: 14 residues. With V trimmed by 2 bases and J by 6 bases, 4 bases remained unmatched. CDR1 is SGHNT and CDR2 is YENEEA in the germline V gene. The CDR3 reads CASSLTGGIAEAFF. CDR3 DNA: TGTGCCAGCAGCTTAACAGGGGGCATCGCTGAAGCTTTCTTT.

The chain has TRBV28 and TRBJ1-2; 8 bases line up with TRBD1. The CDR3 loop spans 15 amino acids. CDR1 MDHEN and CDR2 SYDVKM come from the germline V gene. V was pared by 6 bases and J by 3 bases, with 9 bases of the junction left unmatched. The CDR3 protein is CASRSDRVEHYGYTF. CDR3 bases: TGTGCCAGCAGGTCGGACAGGGTTGAACACTATGGCTACACCTTC.

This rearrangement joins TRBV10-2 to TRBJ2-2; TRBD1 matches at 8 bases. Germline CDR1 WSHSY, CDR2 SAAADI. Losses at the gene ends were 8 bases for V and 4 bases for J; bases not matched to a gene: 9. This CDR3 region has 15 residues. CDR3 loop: CASLGQEMSTGELFF. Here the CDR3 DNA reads TGCGCCAGCCTGGGACAGGAGATGAGCACCGGGGAGCTGTTTTTT.

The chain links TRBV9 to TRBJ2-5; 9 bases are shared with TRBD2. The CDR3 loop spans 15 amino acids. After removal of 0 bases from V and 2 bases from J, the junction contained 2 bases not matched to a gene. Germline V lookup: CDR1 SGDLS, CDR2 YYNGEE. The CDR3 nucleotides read TGTGCCAGCAGCGTAGAGCGGGGGGTACAAGAGACCCAGTACTTC. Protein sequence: CASSVERGVQETQYF.

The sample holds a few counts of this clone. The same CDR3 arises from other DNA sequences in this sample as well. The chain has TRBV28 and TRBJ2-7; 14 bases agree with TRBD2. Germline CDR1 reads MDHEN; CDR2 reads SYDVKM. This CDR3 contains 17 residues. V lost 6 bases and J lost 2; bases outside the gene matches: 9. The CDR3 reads CASSTGTSGRATYEQYF. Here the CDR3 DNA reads TGTGCCAGCAGCACCGGGACTAGCGGGAGAGCCACCTACGAGCAGTACTTC.

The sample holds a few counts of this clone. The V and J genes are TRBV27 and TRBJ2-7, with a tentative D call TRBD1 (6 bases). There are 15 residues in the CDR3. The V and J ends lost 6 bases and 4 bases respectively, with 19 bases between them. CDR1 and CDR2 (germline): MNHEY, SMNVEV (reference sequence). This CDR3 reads CASRSTGFRSYEQYF. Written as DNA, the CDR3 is TGTGCCAGCAGGTCGACAGGTTTTCGATCTTACGAGCAGTACTTC.

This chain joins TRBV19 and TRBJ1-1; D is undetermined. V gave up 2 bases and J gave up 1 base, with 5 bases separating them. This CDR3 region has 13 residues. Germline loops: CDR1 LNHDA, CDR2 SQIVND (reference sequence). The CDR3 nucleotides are TGTGCCAGTAGTATAACAGCGAACACTGAAGCTTTCTTT. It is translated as CASSITANTEAFF. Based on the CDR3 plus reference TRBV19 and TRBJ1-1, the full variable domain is DGGITQSPKYLFRKEGQNVTLSCEQNLNHDAMYWYRQDPGQGLRLIYYSQIVNDFQKGDIAEGYSVSREKKESFPLTVTSAQKNPTAFYLCASSITANTEAFFGQGTRLTVV.

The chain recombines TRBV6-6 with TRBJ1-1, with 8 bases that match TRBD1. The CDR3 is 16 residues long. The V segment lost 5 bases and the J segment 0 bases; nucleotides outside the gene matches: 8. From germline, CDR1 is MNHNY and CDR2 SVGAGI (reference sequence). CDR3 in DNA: TGTGCCAGCAGTCCTGTTCGGGGACAGGTGAACACTGAAGCTTTCTTT. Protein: CASSPVRGQVNTEAFF.

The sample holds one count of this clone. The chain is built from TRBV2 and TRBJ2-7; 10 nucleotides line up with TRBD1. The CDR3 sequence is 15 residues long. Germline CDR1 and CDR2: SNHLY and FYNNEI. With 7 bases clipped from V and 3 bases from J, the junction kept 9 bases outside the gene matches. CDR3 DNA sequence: TGTGCCAGCAACAGCGACCGGGACAGGGGCTACGAGCAGTACTTC. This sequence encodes CASNSDRDRGYEQYF.

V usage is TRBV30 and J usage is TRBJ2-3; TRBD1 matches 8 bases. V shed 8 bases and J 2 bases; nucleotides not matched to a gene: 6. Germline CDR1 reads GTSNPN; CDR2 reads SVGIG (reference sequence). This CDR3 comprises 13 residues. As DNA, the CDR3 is TGTGCCGCAGACAGGGGCCTCACAGATACGCAGTATTTT. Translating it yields CAADRGLTDTQYF.

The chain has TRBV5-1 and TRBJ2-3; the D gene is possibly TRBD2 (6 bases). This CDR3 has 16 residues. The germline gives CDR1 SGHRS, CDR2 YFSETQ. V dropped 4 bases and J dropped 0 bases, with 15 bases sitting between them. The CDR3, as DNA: TGCGCCAGCAGCGCCAGACTAGGATCTAGCACAGATACGCAGTATTTT. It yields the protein CASSARLGSSTDTQYF.

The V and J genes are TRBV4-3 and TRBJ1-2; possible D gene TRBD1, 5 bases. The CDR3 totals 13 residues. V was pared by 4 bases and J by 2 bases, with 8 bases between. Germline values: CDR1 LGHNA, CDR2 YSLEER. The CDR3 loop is CASSPQGNYGYTF. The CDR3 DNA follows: TGCGCCAGCAGCCCCCAGGGCAACTATGGCTACACCTTC.

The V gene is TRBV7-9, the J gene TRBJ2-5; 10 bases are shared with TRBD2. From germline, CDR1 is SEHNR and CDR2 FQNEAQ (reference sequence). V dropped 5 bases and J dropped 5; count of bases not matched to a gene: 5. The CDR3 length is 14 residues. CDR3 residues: CASSHTTSGETQYF. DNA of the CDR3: TGTGCCAGCAGCCACACGACTAGCGGGGAGACCCAGTACTTC. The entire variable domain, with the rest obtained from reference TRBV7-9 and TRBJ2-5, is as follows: DTGVSQNPRHKITKRGQNVTFRCDPISEHNRLYWYRQTLGQGPEFLTYFQNEAQLEKSRLLSDRFSAERPKGSFSTLEIQRTEQGDSAMYLCASSHTTSGETQYFGPGTRLLVL.

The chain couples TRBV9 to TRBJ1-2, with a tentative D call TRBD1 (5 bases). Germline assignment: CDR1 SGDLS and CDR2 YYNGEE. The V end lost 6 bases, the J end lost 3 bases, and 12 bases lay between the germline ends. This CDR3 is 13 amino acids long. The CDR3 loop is CASTLGQDYGYTF. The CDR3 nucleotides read TGTGCCAGCACCCTCGGACAAGACTATGGCTACACCTTC.

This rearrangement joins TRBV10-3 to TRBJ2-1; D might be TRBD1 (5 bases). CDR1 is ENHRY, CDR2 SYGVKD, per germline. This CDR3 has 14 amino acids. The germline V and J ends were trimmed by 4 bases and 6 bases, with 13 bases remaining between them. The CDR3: CAISVNQQANEQFF. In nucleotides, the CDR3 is TGTGCCATCAGTGTAAACCAACAGGCCAATGAGCAGTTCTTC.

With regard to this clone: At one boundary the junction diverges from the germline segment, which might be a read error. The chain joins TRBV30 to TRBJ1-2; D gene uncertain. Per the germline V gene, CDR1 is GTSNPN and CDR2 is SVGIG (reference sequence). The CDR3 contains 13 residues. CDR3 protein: CAWSVRRIYSYTF. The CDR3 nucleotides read TGTGCCTGGAGTGTACGGAGAATCTATAGCTACACCTTC.